A selection of T cell receptor beta chains follows, all from one sample in a study of blood T cell repertoires in COVID-19. Libraries were prepared by immunoSEQ multiplex PCR; TCRdb keeps only in-frame clonotypes and omits some of them. The sample carries around 500,000 clones, more than 75% recorded once. Sequencing input: PBMCs or T cells enriched from blood (not recorded which). These receptors were collected from a woman aged 35 to 49 who had recovered from COVID-19. The CDR3 runs from the conserved cysteine through the conserved F or W. Fields, in order: V gene, clone size, CDR3 length, J gene, D gene, CDR3 protein, CDR3 DNA. D genes are given only for firm matches. A clone size is listed for some rows: how often the clone was seen (once, few, many), or a class if it is expanded.

TRBV7-9,NA,17,TRBJ2-3,TRBD1,CASSTAKGTGSTDTQYF,TGTGCCAGCAGCACGGCGAAAGGGACAGGCAGCACAGATACGCAGTATTTT
TRBV6-2/TRBV6-3,NA,14,TRBJ1-2,TRBD1,CASSYRMQGAFYTF,TGTGCCAGCAGTTACCGAATGCAGGGGGCTTTTTACACCTTC
TRBV11-2,NA,13,TRBJ2-7,TRBD1,CASSRQGSYEQYF,TGTGCCAGCAGCCGACAGGGCTCCTACGAGCAGTACTTC
TRBV27,NA,15,TRBJ1-3,TRBD1,CASSLGQGSGNTIYF,TGTGCCAGCAGTTTAGGACAGGGGTCCGGAAACACCATATATTTT
TRBV5-4,NA,14,TRBJ1-4,NA,CASSDGSGDEKLFF,TGTGCCAGCAGCGACGGGTCGGGGGATGAAAAACTGTTTTTT
TRBV25-1,once,14,TRBJ1-1,TRBD1,CASSAPGQGTEAFF,TGTGCCAGCAGTGCACCGGGACAGGGGACTGAAGCTTTCTTT
TRBV28,NA,14,TRBJ1-1,NA,CASSLGGGGTEAFF,TGTGCCAGCAGTTTAGGGGGGGGCGGAACTGAAGCTTTCTTT
TRBV7-9,NA,12,TRBJ2-7,NA,CASSLDKYEQYF,TGTGCCAGCAGCTTAGACAAGTACGAGCAGTACTTC
TRBV10-1,NA,13,TRBJ2-1,NA,CASSESIRGEQFF,TGCGCCAGCAGTGAGTCGATCAGGGGTGAGCAGTTCTTC
TRBV7-2,NA,16,TRBJ2-3,NA,CASSSTSGLPADTQYF,TGTGCCAGCAGCTCCACCTCGGGACTGCCGGCAGATACGCAGTATTTT
TRBV18,NA,13,TRBJ1-4,NA,CASSPERGEKLFF,TGTGCCAGCTCACCGGAAAGGGGGGAAAAACTGTTTTTT
TRBV13,NA,17,TRBJ2-6,NA,CASSLAAGSSGANVLTF,TGTGCCAGCAGCTTAGCGGCAGGCAGCTCTGGGGCCAACGTCCTGACTTTC
TRBV18,NA,15,TRBJ1-4,NA,CASSLHPTENEKLFF,TGTGCCAGCTCGCTACACCCTACAGAGAATGAAAAACTGTTTTTT
TRBV19,NA,16,TRBJ2-1,TRBD1,CASSKGQNLPYNEQFF,TGTGCCAGTAGTAAGGGACAGAACCTTCCATACAATGAGCAGTTCTTC
TRBV9,NA,16,TRBJ2-3,TRBD2,CASSARLAEVTDTQYF,TGTGCCAGCAGCGCCAGACTAGCGGAAGTCACAGATACGCAGTATTTT
TRBV3-1/TRBV3-2,NA,15,TRBJ2-7,TRBD1,CASSQGQGVGYEQYF,TGTGCCAGCAGCCAAGGACAGGGCGTCGGCTACGAGCAGTACTTC
TRBV7-9,few,16,TRBJ2-2,TRBD2,CASSLLAGEATGELFF,TGTGCCAGCAGCTTACTAGCGGGAGAGGCCACCGGGGAGCTGTTTTTT
TRBV29-1,NA,13,TRBJ2-5,NA,CSANPSERRTQYF,TGCAGCGCAAACCCCTCGGAGCGTAGGACCCAGTACTTC
TRBV14,NA,15,TRBJ2-2,NA,CASSHLGLGGGELFF,TGTGCCAGCAGCCATCTTGGATTAGGAGGCGGGGAGCTGTTTTTT
TRBV7-8,NA,16,TRBJ1-2,TRBD1,CASSLATTGVGFGYTF,TGTGCCAGCAGCTTAGCGACGACAGGGGTGGGTTTTGGCTACACCTTC
TRBV9,NA,16,TRBJ2-1,TRBD2,CASSVMIVAGNNEQFF,TGTGCCAGCAGCGTGATGATCGTAGCGGGCAACAATGAGCAGTTCTTC
TRBV3-1/TRBV3-2,NA,16,TRBJ1-1,NA,CASSPVVMGGRTEAFF,TGTGCCAGCAGCCCAGTGGTTATGGGGGGAAGAACTGAAGCTTTCTTT
TRBV24-1,NA,15,TRBJ1-1,TRBD1,CATSDRQGGNTEAFF,TGTGCCACCAGTGATAGACAGGGCGGTAACACTGAAGCTTTCTTT
TRBV29-1,once,11,TRBJ2-3,NA,CSVNGGDTQYF,TGCAGCGTGAATGGGGGGGATACGCAGTATTTT
TRBV18,NA,15,TRBJ2-1,NA,CASSHRDFTYNEQFF,TGTGCCAGCTCGCACCGGGACTTCACCTACAATGAGCAGTTCTTC
TRBV6-5,few,14,TRBJ1-1,TRBD1,CASSLQGLDTEAFF,TGTGCCAGCAGTTTACAGGGGCTTGACACTGAAGCTTTCTTT
TRBV28,NA,14,TRBJ1-6,NA,CASSGSADNSPLHF,TGTGCCAGCAGCGGGTCTGCCGATAATTCACCCCTCCACTTT
TRBV5-1,NA,13,TRBJ1-6,NA,CASSLEGNSPLHF,TGCGCCAGCAGCTTGGAGGGGAATTCACCCCTCCACTTT
TRBV18,NA,15,TRBJ2-2,TRBD1,CASSPGTANTGELFF,TGTGCCAGCTCACCCGGGACAGCGAACACCGGGGAGCTGTTTTTT
TRBV2,NA,15,TRBJ2-5,TRBD2,CASTRGSSGQETQYF,TGTGCCAGCACTCGGGGGTCTAGCGGCCAAGAGACCCAGTACTTC
TRBV10-3,NA,13,TRBJ1-3,NA,CAISESKQNTIYF,TGTGCCATCAGTGAGTCGAAGCAAAACACCATATATTTT
TRBV3-1/TRBV3-2,NA,13,TRBJ2-1,NA,CASRQTSINEQFF,TGTGCCAGCAGGCAAACTAGCATAAATGAGCAGTTCTTC
TRBV30,NA,13,TRBJ1-6,NA,CAWSTRDNSPLHF,TGTGCCTGGAGTACGCGGGATAATTCACCCCTCCACTTT
TRBV10-3,NA,16,TRBJ2-1,TRBD2,CAISESGREQGDEQFF,TGTGCCATCAGTGAGTCGGGGCGGGAGCAAGGGGATGAGCAGTTCTTC
TRBV5-1,once,15,TRBJ2-3,NA,CASSLEQGWIDTQYF,TGCGCCAGCAGCTTGGAACAGGGCTGGATAGATACGCAGTATTTT
TRBV25-1,NA,15,TRBJ1-3,TRBD1,CASSDDRQGGNTIYF,TGTGCCAGCAGTGATGACCGACAGGGCGGAAACACCATATATTTT
TRBV19,NA,15,TRBJ2-7,TRBD2,CASDPGLGGPYEQYF,TGTGCCAGTGACCCGGGACTAGGAGGCCCCTACGAGCAGTACTTC